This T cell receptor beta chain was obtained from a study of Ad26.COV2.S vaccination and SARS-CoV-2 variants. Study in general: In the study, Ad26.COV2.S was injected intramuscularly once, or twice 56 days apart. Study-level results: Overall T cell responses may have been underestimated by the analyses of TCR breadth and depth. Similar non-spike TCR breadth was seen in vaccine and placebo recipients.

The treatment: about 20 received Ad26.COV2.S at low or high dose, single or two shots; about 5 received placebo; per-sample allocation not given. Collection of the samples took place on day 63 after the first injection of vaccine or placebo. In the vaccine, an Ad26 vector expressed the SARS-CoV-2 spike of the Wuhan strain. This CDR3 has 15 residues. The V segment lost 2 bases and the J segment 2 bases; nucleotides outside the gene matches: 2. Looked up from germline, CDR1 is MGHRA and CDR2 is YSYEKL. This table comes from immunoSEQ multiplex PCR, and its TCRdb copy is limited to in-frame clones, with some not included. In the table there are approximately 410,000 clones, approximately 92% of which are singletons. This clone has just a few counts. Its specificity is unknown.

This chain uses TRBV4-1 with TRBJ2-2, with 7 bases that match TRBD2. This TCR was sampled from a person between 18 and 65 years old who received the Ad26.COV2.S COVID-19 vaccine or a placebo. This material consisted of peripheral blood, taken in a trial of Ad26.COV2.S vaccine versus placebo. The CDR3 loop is CASSQPGGNTGELFF. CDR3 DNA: TGCGCCAGCAGCCAACCGGGGGGTAACACCGGGGAGCTGTTTTTT.